Given below is one T cell receptor (beta chain) in context. The CDR3 has 14 residues. J gave up 4 bases and V 4 bases, and 5 bases lay outside the gene matches. The germline gives CDR1 SGDLS, CDR2 YYNGEE. TCRdb keeps only in-frame clones here, not all; method: immunoSEQ multiplex PCR. The repertoire holds 75,000 to 95,000 clones, with more than 75% as singletons. This sample stems from a study of T cell responses to AZD1222 COVID-19 vaccine. Study in general: Second-dose intervals near 4 or 12 weeks were combined.

The sequence was collected from an adult in good health. The specimen comprised peripheral blood, sampled on day 0 of AZD1222 vaccination. This sequence joins TRBV9 and TRBJ1-1; 9 nucleotides line up with TRBD1. The CDR3 sequence: CASSPTTGGTEAFF. The CDR3, as DNA: TGTGCCAGCAGCCCAACGACAGGGGGCACTGAAGCTTTCTTT.